The 16 T cell receptor beta chains given below trace back to one sample, sequenced in a study of identical twins. From the 5' RACE reads, TCRdb called clonotypes with MiXCR, one entry per CDR3 protein. This table has under 1 million distinct CDR3 sequences, roughly an eighth appearing once. The sample also formed part of further work on yellow fever vaccine responses in identical twins.

Sequences were obtained from PBMCs. These receptors all come from a woman between 18 and 29 years old in good health.

This sequence joins TRBV2 and TRBJ2-1; TRBD2 aligns across 7 bases. Germline V gene data show CDR1 as SNHLY and CDR2 as FYNNEI. V trimming: 8 bases; J trimming: 3 bases; junction bases outside the gene matches: 4. This CDR3 comprises 13 residues. The CDR3 bases are TGTGCCAGCGTACTAGCGCGCTACAATGAGCAGTTCTTC. It is translated as CASVLARYNEQFF.

This chain uses TRBV10-3 with TRBJ1-2, with TRBD1 matching 7 bases. CDR1 is ENHRY and CDR2 is SYGVKD in the germline V gene. The CDR3 has 16 amino acids. V was pared by 4 bases and J by 0 bases, with 8 bases of the junction left unmatched. Written as DNA, the CDR3 is TGTGCCATCAGTGCCACCTCGACAGGGTCTAACTATGGCTACACCTTC. It yields the protein CAISATSTGSNYGYTF.

In its sample, this clonotype was seen a few times. The CDR3 reads CSASGLSGQGGYTF. The CDR3, as DNA: TGCAGTGCTAGCGGACTATCCGGACAGGGTGGCTACACCTTC. The chain employs TRBV20-1 and TRBJ1-2; 8 bases are shared with TRBD1. From germline, CDR1 is DFQATT and CDR2 SNEGSKA (reference sequence). The length of the CDR3 is 14 residues. V was clipped by 3 bases and J by 7 bases; unmatched bases: 10.

This clonotype was recorded a few times. V is TRBV12-3 or TRBV12-4 and J is TRBJ2-3, with 8 bases lining up with TRBD2. Trimming removed 1 base from V and 2 bases from J; junction bases left unmatched: 5. This CDR3 spans 16 amino acids. CDR3 residues: CASSLGSGEITDTQYF. For the CDR3, the DNA is TGTGCCAGCAGTTTAGGTAGCGGGGAGATCACAGATACGCAGTATTTT.

This clonotype was observed a handful of times. The chain links TRBV12-3 or TRBV12-4 to TRBJ2-7; 8 positions match TRBD2. CDR3 length: 13 residues. Germline trimming cut 8 bases from V and 4 bases from J; bases unmatched to any gene: 7. This chain's CDR3 is CASRSGGGYEQYF. CDR3 in DNA: TGTGCCAGCCGTTCGGGGGGGGGTTACGAGCAGTACTTC.

The gene calls are TRBV10-3 and TRBJ1-1; TRBD1 might be the D (5 bases). The V and J ends lost 3 bases and 2 bases respectively, with 10 bases between them. Looked up from germline, CDR1 is ENHRY and CDR2 is SYGVKD. The CDR3 consists of 14 residues. DNA of the CDR3: TGTGCCATCAGTGATCCGCAGGGAAACACTGAAGCTTTCTTT. Protein product: CAISDPQGNTEAFF.

This clonotype was observed many times. This chain links TRBV28 with TRBJ2-7; no clear D. Trimming removed 5 bases at V and 3 bases at J, with 8 bases between. The CDR3 is 12 residues long. In germline, CDR1 is MDHEN, CDR2 SYDVKM. The CDR3 nucleotides are TGTGCCAGCAGTATCCAGCTCTACGAGCAGTACTTC. It yields the protein CASSIQLYEQYF. The full variable domain, with the rest looked up from reference TRBV28 and TRBJ2-7, is DVKVTQSSRYLVKRTGEKVFLECVQDMDHENMFWYRQDPGLGLRLIYFSYDVKMKEKGDIPEGYSVSREKKERFSLILESASTNQTSMYLCASSIQLYEQYFGPGTRLTVT.

This clonotype showed up just a few times. This rearrangement joins TRBV20-1 to TRBJ1-4, with 7 bases aligning to TRBD1. With 6 bases clipped from V and 6 bases from J, the junction kept 1 base outside the gene matches. Germline CDR1 DFQATT, CDR2 SNEGSKA (reference sequence). The CDR3 has 11 amino acids. CDR3 loop: CSAGQYEKLFF. The CDR3 DNA is TGCAGTGCGGGACAGTATGAAAAACTGTTTTTT.

This clonotype was observed a handful of times. V usage is TRBV12-3 or TRBV12-4 and J usage is TRBJ2-3; 8 bases are shared with TRBD2. Trimming removed 3 bases from V and 2 bases from J; junction bases left unmatched: 7. The CDR3 is made up of 16 amino acids. CDR3 protein: CASSFQASGYTDTQYF. The CDR3, as DNA: TGTGCCAGCAGTTTCCAGGCTAGCGGGTACACAGATACGCAGTATTTT.

This clonotype showed up many times. The gene calls are TRBV12-3 or TRBV12-4 and TRBJ1-1; TRBD1 matches at 7 bases. J was trimmed by 0 bases and V by 4 bases; bases with no gene match: 5. The CDR3 has 15 amino acids. The CDR3 nucleotides are TGTGCCAGCAGTTCGACAGGGACCATGAACACTGAAGCTTTCTTT. Translation gives CASSSTGTMNTEAFF.

This clonotype was counted only a few times. The chain is built from TRBV11-2 and TRBJ2-3; 9 nucleotides agree with TRBD2. CDR1 and CDR2 (germline): SGHAT, FQNNGV. This CDR3 comprises 16 residues. The junction had 11 bases not matched to a gene; V was cut back by 4 bases and J by 6 bases. This CDR3 is CASSSTSGFYGDTQYF. The CDR3 coding sequence is TGTGCCAGCAGCTCCACTAGCGGGTTCTATGGGGATACGCAGTATTTT.

J is TRBJ2-3 and V is TRBV27; 8 nucleotides align to TRBD2. Germline trimming cut 7 bases from V and 3 bases from J; bases unmatched to any gene: 9. Germline V gene data show CDR1 as MNHEY and CDR2 as SMNVEV (reference sequence). CDR3 size: 15 residues. CDR3 sequence (DNA): TGTGCCAGCAAAACTTTAGCGGGGAAAACAGATACGCAGTATTTT. Its protein product is CASKTLAGKTDTQYF.

This clonotype appeared a few times. This chain links TRBV20-1 with TRBJ2-3; TRBD2 might be the D (6 bases). This CDR3 spans 15 amino acids. Germline values: CDR1 DFQATT, CDR2 SNEGSKA (reference sequence). V gave up 3 bases and J gave up 6 bases, with 19 bases separating them. CDR3 region: CSASGIADSMDTQYF. For the CDR3, the DNA is TGCAGTGCTAGTGGCATAGCGGACTCAATGGATACGCAGTATTTT.

The chain joins TRBV10-3 to TRBJ2-3, with unresolved D. Germline V gene lookup returns CDR1 ENHRY and CDR2 SYGVKD. Deletions cut 6 bases from V and 2 bases from J, with 6 bases between. The CDR3 runs 12 residues. The CDR3 sequence: CAISPNTDTQYF. The CDR3 DNA follows: TGTGCCATCAGCCCAAACACAGATACGCAGTATTTT.

This clonotype has a handful of counts. The genes are TRBV9 and TRBJ1-1, with a possible D match to TRBD1 (5 bases). CDR1 is SGDLS and CDR2 is YYNGEE in the germline V gene. V lost 3 bases, J lost 1 base, and 16 bases lay in between. This CDR3 has 16 amino acids. CDR3 bases: TGTGCCAGCAGCGCGACGCCTCGGGGCTCGAACACTGAAGCTTTCTTT. Its protein product is CASSATPRGSNTEAFF. The whole variable domain, remainder taken from reference TRBV9 and TRBJ1-1, is DSGVTQTPKHLITATGQRVTLRCSPRSGDLSVYWYQQSLDQGLQFLIQYYNGEERAKGNILERFSAQQFPDLHSELNLSSLELGDSALYFCASSATPRGSNTEAFFGQGTRLTVV.

This clonotype turned up a few times. The gene calls are TRBV24-1 and TRBJ2-1; 7 bases line up with TRBD2. Germline CDR1 is KGHDR and CDR2 is SFDVKD. The CDR3 contains 16 residues. Trimming cost V 5 bases and J 6 bases; bases outside gene matches: 12. CDR3 nucleotide sequence: TGTGCCACCAGTGGCCCTGGGGGAGGGCAGGGCAATGAGCAGTTCTTC. Translated: CATSGPGGGQGNEQFF.